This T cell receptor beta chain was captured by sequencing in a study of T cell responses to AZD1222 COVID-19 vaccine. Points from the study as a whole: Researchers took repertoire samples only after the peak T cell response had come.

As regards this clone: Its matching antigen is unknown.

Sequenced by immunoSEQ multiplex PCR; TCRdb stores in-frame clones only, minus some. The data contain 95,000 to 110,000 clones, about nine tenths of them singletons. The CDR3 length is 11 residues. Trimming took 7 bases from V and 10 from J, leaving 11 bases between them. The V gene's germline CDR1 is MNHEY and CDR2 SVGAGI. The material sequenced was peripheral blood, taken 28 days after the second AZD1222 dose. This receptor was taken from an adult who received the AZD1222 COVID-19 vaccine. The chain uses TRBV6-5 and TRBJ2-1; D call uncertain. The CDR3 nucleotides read TGTGCCAGCACCATTAACCGAGAGCAGTTCTTC. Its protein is CASTINREQFF.